One and the same sample provided the 26 T cell receptor beta chains below, sequenced in a study of blood T cells in healthy people across ages (dated by TCRdb to between 2015 and 2017). Libraries were prepared through 5' RACE. Sequenced using an Illumina HiSeq 2500. The second PCR ran for roughly 7 to 12 cycles and used a J-beta primer mix along with a sample-barcoded 5' primer. In-frame beta chains were kept once TCRdb had trimmed the public reads at Q25 with fastp and called clones with MiXCR. When rows share a CDR3 protein, they turn into one entry using the most common DNA and genes. In this sample the table shows around 1.7 million distinct CDR3 sequences, under 30% of which occur a single time. The ten top clones hold over 7% of the sample. Sequencing input: blood. Receptors were obtained from a woman aged 25 to 45 in good health.

This rearrangement joins TRBV28 to TRBJ2-7; D gene ambiguous. Germline V gene lookup returns CDR1 MDHEN and CDR2 SYDVKM. Between the trimmed V and J ends, which lost 5 bases and 0 bases, there was a span of 11 bases. This CDR3 has 14 residues. The CDR3 loop is CASSRPGYSYEQYF. CDR3 DNA: TGTGCCAGCAGTAGACCGGGTTACTCCTACGAGCAGTACTTC.

A few counts support this clonotype. The chain uses TRBV29-1 and TRBJ2-1; 10 nucleotides line up with TRBD2. With 1 base clipped from V and 7 bases from J, the junction kept 16 bases outside the gene matches. The CDR3 has 18 residues. The germline V gene encodes CDR1 SQVTM and CDR2 ANQGSEA. CDR3 bases: TGCAGCGTTGAAGGAGCGGGGGGGAAAACACCGCCATGGAATGAGCAGTTCTTC. Translation: CSVEGAGGKTPPWNEQFF.

This clonotype was seen more than once but under ten times. V usage is TRBV5-6 and J usage is TRBJ2-7; D is unclear. The CDR3 contains 13 residues. The germline V and J ends were trimmed by 0 bases and 1 base, with 5 bases remaining between them. Germline values: CDR1 SGHDT, CDR2 YYEEEE. The CDR3 DNA is TGTGCCAGCAGCTTGGCCAAATCCTACGAGCAGTACTTC. Translation: CASSLAKSYEQYF.

The DNA of the CDR3 is TGTGCCAGCAGTTCGGACGGTAACTACGGCGACACCTTC. This translates into CASSSDGNYGDTF. This chain joins TRBV12-3 or TRBV12-4 and TRBJ1-2; no definite D call. The CDR3 loop spans 13 amino acids. V was shortened by 4 bases and J by 12 bases, with 18 bases between the two germline ends.

This clonotype was counted only a few times. The chain has TRBV29-1 and TRBJ1-1, with a possible D match to TRBD1 (5 bases). Germline V gene lookup returns CDR1 SQVTM and CDR2 ANQGSEA. Trimming took 6 bases from V and 0 from J, leaving 11 bases between them. The CDR3 is made up of 13 amino acids. This CDR3 is CSVQGTMNTEAFF. In DNA form, the CDR3 reads TGCAGCGTCCAAGGGACCATGAACACTGAAGCTTTCTTT.

There are a few counts of this clonotype. The chain joins TRBV5-1 to TRBJ2-5; TRBD1 agrees at 8 bases. V shed 5 bases, J shed 7 bases, and the junction held 7 bases outside the gene matches. Germline-derived CDR1 and CDR2 are SGHRS and YFSETQ. This CDR3 contains 13 residues. CDR3 in DNA: TGCGCCAGCAGACTACAGGGGGATGTGACCCAGTACTTC. The encoded protein is CASRLQGDVTQYF.

The J gene is TRBJ2-1, the V gene TRBV5-1; D might be TRBD2 (7 bases). The CDR3 length is 16 residues. Trimming stripped 7 bases from V and 6 bases from J, with 23 bases between. CDR1 is SGHRS and CDR2 is YFSETQ in the germline V gene. The CDR3, as DNA: TGCGCCAGCGCTATTCATGGGGGGGGCCTGGGCAATGAGCAGTTCTTC. Its translation is CASAIHGGGLGNEQFF.

In this sample, this clonotype turned up a few times. The chain is built from TRBV5-4 and TRBJ2-3; D uncertain. CDR1 and CDR2 (germline): SGHNT, YYREEE (reference sequence). V was trimmed by 0 bases and J by 4 bases, leaving 6 bases between them. This CDR3 spans 13 amino acids. The CDR3 region is CASSLDAPDTQYF. DNA of the CDR3: TGTGCCAGCAGCTTGGACGCCCCAGATACGCAGTATTTT.

This sequence joins TRBV29-1 and TRBJ2-3, with D tentatively TRBD2 (6 bases). Germline V gene lookup returns CDR1 SQVTM and CDR2 ANQGSEA. This CDR3 comprises 13 residues. Trimming took off 3 bases at V and 2 bases at J, with 9 bases between the two ends. CDR3 nucleotides: TGCAGCGTTGACGGGACTCACACAGATACGCAGTATTTT. Protein sequence: CSVDGTHTDTQYF.

The V call is TRBV28, the J call TRBJ2-5, with unresolved D. Trimming pared 10 bases from V and 2 bases from J, leaving 17 bases between. Germline CDR1 reads MDHEN; CDR2 reads SYDVKM. The CDR3 has 14 amino acids. The CDR3 DNA sequence: TGTGCCACCCTGGCCCCTAGGAAACAAGAGACCCAGTACTTC. Translation: CATLAPRKQETQYF.

V is TRBV6-4 and J is TRBJ2-3; the match to TRBD1 covers 9 bases. Germline V gives CDR1 MRHNA, CDR2 SNTAGT. The ends lost 2 bases at V and 2 bases at J; junction bases unmatched: 2. The CDR3 runs to 15 residues. The CDR3 sequence is CASSDGTGHTDTQYF. The CDR3 DNA follows: TGTGCCAGCAGTGACGGGACAGGGCACACAGATACGCAGTATTTT.

This clonotype was observed a handful of times. The genes are TRBV20-1 and TRBJ2-3; 13 positions match TRBD2. V lost 5 bases to trimming and J lost 3 bases; unmatched junction nucleotides: 8. Germline loops: CDR1 DFQATT, CDR2 SNEGSKA (reference sequence). The length of the CDR3 is 16 residues. DNA for the CDR3: TGCAGTGCTCAATCCGGACTAGCGGGAGTAACAGATACGCAGTATTTT. It codes for CSAQSGLAGVTDTQYF.

The rearrangement uses TRBV12-3 or TRBV12-4 and TRBJ2-4; a possible D gene is TRBD2 (5 bases). The CDR3 has 15 residues. V was trimmed by 3 bases and J by 13 bases, leaving 22 bases between them. CDR3 protein: CASSLMAGDYNEQYF. The CDR3 DNA follows: TGTGCCAGCAGTTTGATGGCGGGTGATTACAATGAGCAGTACTTC.

This clonotype was found many times. The chain couples TRBV20-1 to TRBJ2-7, with D possibly matching TRBD2 (5 bases). The CDR3 contains 15 residues. V was clipped by 0 bases and J by 9 bases, with 21 bases between them. CDR1 DFQATT and CDR2 SNEGSKA come from the germline V gene (reference sequence). CDR3 bases: TGCAGTGCTAGAGATGGTCAGGACGGGGTAGCTATGCAGTACTTC. Encoded protein: CSARDGQDGVAMQYF.

The chain couples TRBV10-1 to TRBJ2-3; the D gene is possibly TRBD2 (5 bases). This CDR3 has 14 amino acids. The germline V gene encodes CDR1 WNHNN and CDR2 SYGVQD (reference sequence). V was shortened by 6 bases and J by 0 bases, with 10 bases between the two germline ends. CDR3 in DNA: TGCGCCAGCAGGGACTCGAGAAGCACAGATACGCAGTATTTT. It yields the protein CASRDSRSTDTQYF.

The chain carries TRBV4-1 and TRBJ2-5; D is undetermined. Germline CDR1 and CDR2: MGHRA and YSYEKL. This CDR3 is 14 amino acids long. The V end lost 2 bases, the J end lost 5 bases, and 12 bases lay between the germline ends. CDR3 nucleotide sequence: TGCGCCAGCAGCCAACAGAAGGCTGACGAGACCCAGTACTTC. Protein sequence: CASSQQKADETQYF.

This clonotype showed up just a few times. The chain uses TRBV18 and TRBJ1-6; D is possibly TRBD1 (5 bases). Trimming left V 1 base short and J 8 bases short, with 15 bases between. Germline values: CDR1 KGHSH, CDR2 LQKENI. The CDR3 extends over 16 amino acids. The CDR3 DNA reads as TGTGCCAGCTCACCACGCACATCAGGGATTGATTCACCCCTCCACTTT. As protein: CASSPRTSGIDSPLHF.

The CDR3 DNA follows: TGCGCCAGCAGCCAACCCGCAGGGAACGAGCAGTACTTC. It encodes CASSQPAGNEQYF. This rearrangement joins TRBV4-1 to TRBJ2-7, with D perhaps matching TRBD1 (5 bases). The CDR3 is 13 amino acids. The germline V gene has CDR1 MGHRA and CDR2 YSYEKL. Trimming stripped 2 bases from V and 5 bases from J, with 10 bases between.

On this clonotype itself: A junction boundary mismatches the germline segment, possibly from a read error. The chain employs TRBV15 and TRBJ2-5; 11 bases map to TRBD1. Germline V gives CDR1 LNHNV, CDR2 YYDKDF (reference sequence). CDR3 length: 18 residues. DNA of the CDR3: TGTGCCACCACCAGAAATCCGCCGGGACAGGGGGGTCCAGAGACCCAGTACTTC. It is translated as CATTRNPPGQGGPETQYF.

This clonotype was picked up a small number of times. The chain couples TRBV18 to TRBJ2-3; D not resolved. Germline assignment: CDR1 KGHSH and CDR2 LQKENI. V dropped 2 bases and J dropped 1 base, with 10 bases sitting between them. CDR3 length equals 15 residues. CDR3 amino acids: CASSPGEQRTDTQYF. The CDR3 coding sequence is TGTGCCAGCTCACCAGGGGAACAGCGCACAGATACGCAGTATTTT. Looking up the rest from reference TRBV18 and TRBJ2-3 gives the full variable domain: NAGVMQNPRHLVRRRGQEARLRCSPMKGHSHVYWYRQLPEEGLKFMVYLQKENIIDESGMPKERFSAEFPKEGPSILRIQQVVRGDSAAYFCASSPGEQRTDTQYFGPGTRLTVL.

This clonotype was picked up one time. The germline gene is not matched at one end of the junction; a read error may be the cause. This chain links TRBV7-2 with TRBJ2-1; no clear D. The CDR3 length is 14 residues. Per the germline V gene, CDR1 is SGHTA and CDR2 is FQGNSA. CDR3 DNA sequence: TGTGCCGGCAGCTTAACCCGACCATCGAATGAGCAGTTCTTC. Translation: CAGSLTRPSNEQFF.

The chain uses TRBV6-6 and TRBJ1-2, with 8 nucleotides matching TRBD1. J lost 6 bases, V lost 4 bases, and 10 bases had no gene match. The germline gives CDR1 MNHNY, CDR2 SVGAGI (reference sequence). CDR3 length: 15 amino acids. As DNA, the CDR3 is TGTGCCAGCAGTTTGAACAGGGGGGGTTGGGATGGCTACACCTTC. The encoded protein is CASSLNRGGWDGYTF.

The V gene is TRBV7-9, the J gene TRBJ2-3; 12 bases map to TRBD1. This CDR3 is built from 17 residues. CDR1 and CDR2 (germline): SEHNR, FQNEAQ (reference sequence). Germline trimming cut 1 base from V and 4 bases from J; bases unmatched to any gene: 6. The chain's CDR3 is CASSLGGQGAQADTQYF. CDR3 coding DNA: TGTGCCAGCAGCTTAGGGGGACAGGGGGCGCAAGCAGATACGCAGTATTTT.

Ten or more counts support this clonotype. This sequence joins TRBV20-1 and TRBJ2-5; 14 nucleotides match TRBD2. Germline lookup yields CDR1 DFQATT and CDR2 SNEGSKA (reference sequence). There are 15 residues in the CDR3. Losses at the gene ends were 5 bases for V and 4 bases for J; bases not matched to a gene: 6. The CDR3 protein is CSAVTSGRAAETQYF. The CDR3 coding sequence is TGCAGTGCTGTGACTAGCGGGAGGGCTGCAGAGACCCAGTACTTC.

This clonotype was counted a few times. V is TRBV12-3 or TRBV12-4 and J is TRBJ2-3, with 7 positions matching TRBD1. With 11 bases clipped from V and 3 bases from J, the junction kept 8 bases outside the gene matches. The CDR3 is 13 amino acids. The DNA for the CDR3 is TGTGCCGCCGGCGACAGGGAGACAGATACGCAGTATTTT. This gives the protein CAAGDRETDTQYF.

This clonotype was found a few times. V and J are TRBV2 and TRBJ2-1, with 8 bases matching TRBD2. V was clipped by 2 bases and J by 5 bases; unmatched bases: 11. The CDR3 runs 17 residues. The germline V gene has CDR1 SNHLY and CDR2 FYNNEI. The CDR3 DNA is TGTGCCAGCAGTGAAAATTTACGGGAGGGCCGGGACAATGAGCAGTTCTTC. It codes for CASSENLREGRDNEQFF.